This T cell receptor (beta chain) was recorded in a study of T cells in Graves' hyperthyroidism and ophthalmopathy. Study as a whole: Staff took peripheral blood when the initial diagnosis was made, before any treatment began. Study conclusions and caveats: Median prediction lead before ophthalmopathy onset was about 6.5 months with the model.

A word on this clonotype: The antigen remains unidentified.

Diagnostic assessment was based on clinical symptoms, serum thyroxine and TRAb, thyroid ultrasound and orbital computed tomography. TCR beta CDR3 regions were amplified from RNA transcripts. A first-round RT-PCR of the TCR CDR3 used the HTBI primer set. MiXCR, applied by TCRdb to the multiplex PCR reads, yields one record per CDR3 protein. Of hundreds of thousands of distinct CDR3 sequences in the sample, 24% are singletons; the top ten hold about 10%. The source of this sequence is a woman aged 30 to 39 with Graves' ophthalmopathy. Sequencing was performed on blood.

The CDR3, as DNA: TGTGCCAGCAGTGGTGAATTGGAATCTCATTACGAGCAGTACTTC. Its translation: CASSGELESHYEQYF. The chain carries TRBV6-1 and TRBJ2-7, with unresolved D. V was cut by 4 bases and J by 4 bases, with 17 bases left in between. Looked up from germline, CDR1 is MNHNS and CDR2 is SASEGT. CDR3 size: 15 residues.